A selection of T cell receptor beta chains follows, all from one sample in a study of shared clonotypes between healthy human individuals. Generated by immunoSEQ multiplex PCR, the TCRdb table keeps only in-frame clones and is missing some. The sample lists some 1 million clones; about 74% were seen once. Sample: memory CD4+ T cells sorted from blood. The receptors shown here come from a man aged 18 to 29 in good health. Each CDR3 is given with its conserved first and last residue. Each record gives: J gene, V gene, clone size, D gene, CDR3 protein, CDR3 DNA. D genes are given only for firm matches. A row's size may be missing; if present it is once, few, many or a size class.

>TRBJ1-1|TRBV28|.|.
CASSRGQGAFF
TGTGCCAGCAGTCGGGGGCAGGGGGCTTTCTTT
>TRBJ2-5|TRBV11-2|.|TRBD1
CASSFSSPLGQASQETQYF
TGTGCCAGCAGCTTCAGTTCGCCCCTGGGACAGGCCAGCCAAGAGACCCAGTACTTC
>TRBJ2-5|TRBV19|.|.
CASSIGRQAQETQYF
TGTGCCAGTAGTATAGGTCGACAGGCCCAAGAGACCCAGTACTTC
>TRBJ1-4|TRBV11-2|.|.
CASSLLSTVSNEKLFF
TGTGCCAGCAGCTTACTATCGACAGTTTCTAATGAAAAACTGTTTTTT
>TRBJ2-7|TRBV29-1|.|TRBD1
CSVGPPPGGQSYEQYF
TGCAGCGTTGGCCCTCCGCCTGGGGGACAGAGCTACGAGCAGTACTTC
>TRBJ1-5|TRBV11-2|.|.
CASSSVASQPQHF
TGTGCCAGCAGCTCAGTGGCGAGTCAGCCCCAGCATTTT
>TRBJ1-5|TRBV19|.|TRBD1
CASSPPTGWAQPQHF
TGTGCCAGTAGTCCTCCGACAGGGTGGGCTCAGCCCCAGCATTTT
>TRBJ1-2|TRBV9|.|TRBD1
CASSAPRRDRDYGYTF
TGTGCCAGCAGCGCCCCGAGGAGGGACAGGGATTATGGCTACACCTTC
>TRBJ2-7|TRBV10-3|.|TRBD2
CAISEGILTSFVYEQYF
TGTGCCATCAGTGAGGGAATCCTGACTAGCTTCGTCTACGAGCAGTACTTC
>TRBJ2-7|TRBV7-2|.|TRBD1
CASSFRDRGPVGYF
TGTGCCAGCAGCTTCCGGGACAGGGGACCAGTCGGGTACTTC
>TRBJ2-6|TRBV5-1|few|.
CASSLGQTGANVLTF
TGCGCCAGCAGCTTGGGACAGACTGGGGCCAACGTCCTGACTTTC
>TRBJ2-7|TRBV9|.|.
CASSALWRDESPTKQYF
TGTGCCAGCAGCGCACTATGGCGGGATGAATCCCCTACGAAGCAGTACTTC
>TRBJ2-6|TRBV11-2|.|.
CASSLPPGANVLTF
TGTGCCAGCAGCTTACCACCCGGGGCCAACGTCCTGACTTTC
>TRBJ2-5|TRBV5-1|.|.
CASSFHGQTVQETQYF
TGCGCCAGCAGCTTCCATGGGCAGACGGTCCAAGAGACCCAGTACTTC
>TRBJ1-2|TRBV7-2|.|.
CASTLASGRINYGYTF
TGTGCCAGCACCTTAGCGTCGGGACGGATTAACTATGGCTACACCTTC
>TRBJ2-1|TRBV11-2|.|.
CASSLGLDPPYNEQFF
TGTGCCAGCAGCTTAGGGTTAGATCCACCCTACAATGAGCAGTTCTTC
>TRBJ2-7|TRBV19|.|.
CASSTKGEQYF
TGTGCCAGTAGTACCAAAGGGGAGCAGTACTTC
>TRBJ2-1|TRBV9|.|TRBD1
CASSVAGTGLGRNEQFF
TGTGCCAGCAGCGTAGCGGGGACAGGGCTCGGGCGCAATGAGCAGTTCTTC
>TRBJ1-4|TRBV4-1|few|TRBD1
CASSLRDRVEKLFF
TGCGCCAGCAGCCTCCGGGACAGGGTCGAAAAACTGTTTTTT
>TRBJ2-1|TRBV6-5|.|TRBD2
CASRPLAGGRNEQFF
TGTGCCAGCAGGCCGCTAGCGGGGGGCCGCAATGAGCAGTTCTTC
>TRBJ1-5|TRBV30|.|.
CAWDTGSNQPQHF
TGTGCCTGGGACACAGGGAGCAATCAGCCCCAGCATTTT
>TRBJ1-4|TRBV25-1|.|TRBD1
CASSAPGTGFEKLFF
TGTGCCAGCAGTGCCCCCGGGACAGGGTTTGAAAAACTGTTTTTT
>TRBJ2-3|TRBV21-1|few|.
CASSKESGGPSTDTQYF
TGTGCCAGCAGCAAAGAATCGGGGGGGCCTAGCACAGATACGCAGTATTTT
>TRBJ1-6|TRBV9|once|TRBD1
CASSRGTESSYNSPLHF
TGTGCCAGCAGTAGAGGGACAGAGAGCTCCTATAATTCACCCCTCCACTTT
>TRBJ1-3|TRBV5-1|.|.
CASSQGSSGNTIYF
TGCGCCAGCAGCCAGGGTAGTTCTGGAAACACCATATATTTT
>TRBJ2-7|TRBV4-1|.|.
CASSLGMETYEQYF
TGCGCCAGCAGCCTAGGGATGGAGACCTACGAGCAGTACTTC
>TRBJ2-5|TRBV19|.|TRBD2
CASSRRTSSETQYF
TGTGCCAGTAGTAGACGGACTAGTAGTGAGACCCAGTACTTC
>TRBJ2-7|TRBV5-4|.|.
CASSSAENYEQYF
TGTGCCAGCAGCTCAGCGGAAAACTACGAGCAGTACTTC
>TRBJ2-1|TRBV10-1|once|TRBD2
CASSGGLAGTEQFF
TGCGCCAGCAGTGGGGGACTAGCGGGAACTGAGCAGTTCTTC
>TRBJ2-7|TRBV5-4|.|.
CAVHERTNSYEQYF
TGTGCCGTCCACGAGCGGACCAACTCCTACGAGCAGTACTTC
>TRBJ2-3|TRBV11-3|.|.
CASSPLGGTDTQYF
TGTGCCAGCAGCCCACTTGGGGGCACAGATACGCAGTATTTT